This passage covers 28 T cell receptor beta chains from one sample sequenced in a study of blood T cell repertoires in COVID-19. TCRdb keeps only in-frame clones here, not all; method: immunoSEQ multiplex PCR. Among about 200,000 clones, approximately 82% were seen once, and the ten largest hold 6.5% to 7%. What was sequenced was peripheral blood. These receptors all come from a human donor with acute or convalescent COVID-19. The donor label of this sample is uncertain.

This rearrangement joins TRBV18 to TRBJ2-3; unclear D gene. V gave up 1 base and J gave up 0 bases, with 14 bases separating them. The CDR3 is 17 amino acids. Looked up from germline, CDR1 is KGHSH and CDR2 is LQKENI. The CDR3 loop reads CASSPRERPRSTDTQYF. In DNA form, the CDR3 reads TGTGCCAGCTCACCACGCGAACGTCCAAGAAGCACAGATACGCAGTATTTT. Combining the CDR3 with reference TRBV18 and TRBJ2-3 gives the whole variable domain NAGVMQNPRHLVRRRGQEARLRCSPMKGHSHVYWYRQLPEEGLKFMVYLQKENIIDESGMPKERFSAEFPKEGPSILRIQQVVRGDSAAYFCASSPRERPRSTDTQYFGPGTRLTVL.

The chain joins TRBV9 to TRBJ2-5, with D maybe TRBD1 (5 bases). Germline CDR1 SGDLS, CDR2 YYNGEE. V was pared by 0 bases and J by 2 bases, with 11 bases between. This CDR3 contains 15 residues. CDR3 amino acids: CASSVGGTSQETQYF. CDR3 nucleotide sequence: TGTGCCAGCAGCGTAGGGGGCACTTCGCAAGAGACCCAGTACTTC.

J is TRBJ2-2 and V is TRBV30; D is perhaps TRBD1 (6 bases). CDR3 size: 15 residues. The germline gives CDR1 GTSNPN, CDR2 SVGIG (reference sequence). Trimming removed 1 base at V and 0 bases at J, with 9 bases between. CDR3 in DNA: TGTGCCTGGAGTGCAGGGGCAGCGAACACCGGGGAGCTGTTTTTT. Translated, it gives CAWSAGAANTGELFF.

The gene calls are TRBV28 and TRBJ1-4; 7 bases are shared with TRBD1. Germline-derived CDR1 and CDR2 are MDHEN and SYDVKM. CDR3 length: 14 amino acids. Trimming took 6 bases from V and 5 from J; bases not matched to a gene: 6. CDR3 DNA sequence: TGTGCCAGCAGGGTCGGGACAGCAAATGAAAAACTGTTTTTT. Amino acid sequence: CASRVGTANEKLFF. The full variable domain, in which reference TRBV28 and TRBJ1-4 provide the parts outside the CDR3, is DVKVTQSSRYLVKRTGEKVFLECVQDMDHENMFWYRQDPGLGLRLIYFSYDVKMKEKGDIPEGYSVSREKKERFSLILESASTNQTSMYLCASRVGTANEKLFFGSGTQLSVL.

This clone was seen a single time. The chain combines TRBV2 with TRBJ1-4, with 7 positions matching TRBD1. CDR1 is SNHLY and CDR2 is FYNNEI in the germline V gene. There are 15 residues in the CDR3. V was pared by 3 bases and J by 3 bases, with 4 bases of the junction left unmatched. DNA for the CDR3: TGTGCCAGCAGTGACACGGGACAGCCTAATGAAAAACTGTTTTTT. It translates to CASSDTGQPNEKLFF.

This chain links TRBV7-8 with TRBJ2-3; D is ambiguous. The CDR3 totals 12 residues. Germline assignment: CDR1 SGHVS and CDR2 FQNEAQ. Trimming took off 5 bases at V and 3 bases at J, with 6 bases between the two ends. The CDR3 region is CASSPGTDTQYF. The CDR3 region has the DNA TGTGCCAGCAGCCCGGGTACAGATACGCAGTATTTT.

The genes are TRBV11-2 and TRBJ2-7, with D possibly being TRBD1 (6 bases). CDR3 length: 15 amino acids. CDR1 is SGHAT and CDR2 is FQNNGV in the germline V gene. V was shortened by 4 bases and J by 4 bases, with 17 bases between the two germline ends. CDR3 nucleotides: TGTGCCAGCAGCTCGGACAGAAGGAGCACGTACGAGCAGTACTTC. As protein: CASSSDRRSTYEQYF.

This rearrangement joins TRBV7-6 to TRBJ2-5, with 14 bases fitting TRBD2. Germline V CDR1 and CDR2: SGHVS, FNYEAQ. The CDR3 spans 16 residues. Trimming cost V 4 bases and J 4 bases; bases outside gene matches: 5. CDR3 amino acids: CASSSRGLAGGETQYF. DNA of the CDR3: TGTGCCAGCAGCTCCAGAGGACTAGCGGGGGGAGAGACCCAGTACTTC.

This chain uses TRBV4-1 with TRBJ1-2; tentatively, D is TRBD1 (6 bases). This CDR3 comprises 15 residues. V was trimmed by 0 bases and J by 4 bases, leaving 12 bases between them. Germline-derived CDR1 and CDR2 are MGHRA and YSYEKL. The CDR3 loop reads CASSQDLPGAYGYTF. The CDR3 DNA follows: TGCGCCAGCAGCCAAGATCTCCCAGGGGCCTATGGCTACACCTTC.

This clone appeared a few times. The J gene is TRBJ2-7, the V gene TRBV28; tentatively, D is TRBD1 (6 bases). Germline-derived CDR1 and CDR2 are MDHEN and SYDVKM. The CDR3 runs 15 residues. Trimming pared 7 bases from V and 4 bases from J, leaving 20 bases between. In nucleotides, the CDR3 is TGTGCCAGCACTATCTCGACAGGTATAGGGTACGAGCAGTACTTC. Its protein is CASTISTGIGYEQYF.

This rearrangement joins TRBV2 to TRBJ2-6, with 7 bases matching TRBD1. CDR3 length: 14 amino acids. Germline V gene sequence: CDR1 SNHLY, CDR2 FYNNEI. V was pared by 5 bases and J by 2 bases, with 0 bases of the junction left unmatched. The DNA of the CDR3 is TGTGCCAGCAGTACAGGGGCTGGGGCCAACGTCCTGACTTTC. As protein: CASSTGAGANVLTF.

The genes are TRBV3-1 (or the pseudogene TRBV3-2) and TRBJ2-1; D is possibly TRBD1 (5 bases). Germline CDR1 LGHDT, CDR2 YNNKEL (reference sequence). Trimming removed 4 bases at V and 8 bases at J, with 24 bases between. CDR3 length: 17 residues. CDR3 region: CASSLRERQWAIDEQFF. For the CDR3, the DNA is TGTGCCAGCAGCCTCCGCGAGAGACAGTGGGCCATAGATGAGCAGTTCTTC.

The chain combines TRBV27 with TRBJ1-5; a weak D match, TRBD1 (5 bases). V was cut by 6 bases and J by 2 bases, with 17 bases left in between. Germline CDR1 reads MNHEY; CDR2 reads SMNVEV (reference sequence). CDR3 size: 16 residues. As DNA, the CDR3 is TGTGCCAGCAGGGCTAACTGGGGGGTAGGCAATCAGCCCCAGCATTTT. As protein: CASRANWGVGNQPQHF.

The chain has TRBV24-1 and TRBJ2-2; 9 positions match TRBD1. The CDR3 is made up of 17 amino acids. CDR1 is KGHDR, CDR2 SFDVKD, per germline. V trimming: 4 bases; J trimming: 1 base; junction bases outside the gene matches: 6. The CDR3 loop is CATSDWTGEGNTGELFF. The CDR3 bases are TGTGCCACCAGTGACTGGACAGGGGAAGGGAACACCGGGGAGCTGTTTTTT.

The sample holds one count of this clone. The J gene is TRBJ1-4, the V gene TRBV6-6; unclear D gene. The V end lost 4 bases, the J end lost 14 bases, and 20 bases lay between the germline ends. The germline CDR1 and CDR2 sequences are MNHNY and SVGAGI (reference sequence). This CDR3 is 14 amino acids long. The CDR3 DNA follows: TGTGCCAGCAGTTCCGTGGGCGGGGAGGGTATGCTGTTTTTT. It codes for CASSSVGGEGMLFF.

This clone showed up just once. This chain connects TRBV27 to TRBJ2-2, with 8 positions matching TRBD1. Trimming took 5 bases from V and 2 from J; bases not matched to a gene: 7. The CDR3 totals 16 residues. Germline V gives CDR1 MNHEY, CDR2 SMNVEV (reference sequence). This CDR3 reads CASSMQGALNTGELFF. CDR3 nucleotide sequence: TGTGCCAGCAGTATGCAGGGGGCTCTCAACACCGGGGAGCTGTTTTTT.

This clone was detected only a few times. This chain links TRBV7-6 with TRBJ2-7, with TRBD1 matching 7 bases. V shed 3 bases and J 4 bases; nucleotides not matched to a gene: 9. There are 15 residues in the CDR3. Germline CDR1 SGHVS, CDR2 FNYEAQ. This CDR3 is CASSFKPGQTYEQYF. The CDR3 DNA follows: TGTGCCAGCAGCTTCAAACCGGGACAGACGTACGAGCAGTACTTC.

This clone turned up a few times. This chain connects TRBV4-2 to TRBJ2-1; 9 nucleotides line up with TRBD2. This CDR3 has 17 residues. V was pared by 1 base and J by 2 bases, with 6 bases of the junction left unmatched. The V gene's germline CDR1 is LGHNA and CDR2 YNFKEQ. CDR3: CASSQAPTSGTYNEQFF. CDR3 in DNA: TGTGCCAGCAGCCAAGCCCCGACTAGCGGAACCTACAATGAGCAGTTCTTC.

The J gene is TRBJ2-3, the V gene TRBV7-9; 7 positions agree with TRBD1. This CDR3 has 16 residues. J gave up 1 base and V 1 base, and 5 bases lay outside the gene matches. The germline gives CDR1 SEHNR, CDR2 FQNEAQ (reference sequence). CDR3 protein: CASSLGRQGGTDTQYF. Written as DNA, the CDR3 is TGTGCCAGCAGCTTAGGTAGACAGGGTGGCACAGATACGCAGTATTTT.

V usage is TRBV5-4 and J usage is TRBJ2-1; 11 nucleotides line up with TRBD1. This CDR3 is 15 amino acids long. Germline CDR1 reads SGHNT; CDR2 reads YYREEE (reference sequence). The J segment lost 7 bases and the V segment lost 4 bases, leaving 7 bases of the junction unmatched. This CDR3 reads CASSLQGQGGNEQFF. CDR3 in DNA: TGTGCCAGCAGCCTACAGGGACAGGGGGGTAATGAGCAGTTCTTC.

This clone was seen more than once but under ten times. V gene TRBV15 combines with J gene TRBJ2-2; 9 bases match TRBD1. CDR1 and CDR2 from the germline V gene are LNHNV and YYDKDF (reference sequence). The CDR3 extends over 15 amino acids. J was trimmed by 5 bases and V by 3 bases; bases with no gene match: 4. The CDR3 here is CATSRGQGRTGELFF. The CDR3 DNA follows: TGTGCCACCAGCAGGGGACAGGGCCGGACCGGGGAGCTGTTTTTT.

There are a few counts of this clone. The chain is built from TRBV12-3 or TRBV12-4 and TRBJ1-3; no clear D gene. Trimming shortened V by 5 bases and J by 7 bases, and 12 bases separated the two germline ends. The CDR3 is 13 residues long. CDR3 DNA: TGTGCCAGCAGTGAGTTTAGAGGGAACACCATATATTTT. It encodes CASSEFRGNTIYF.

This clone was found once. This chain links TRBV6-5 with TRBJ2-7, with 10 nucleotides matching TRBD2. V trimming: 6 bases; J trimming: 5 bases; junction bases outside the gene matches: 10. The CDR3 runs to 15 residues. Germline CDR1 MNHEY, CDR2 SVGAGI. The CDR3 reads CASRSAGGQIHEQYF. CDR3 bases: TGTGCCAGCAGATCAGCGGGAGGGCAGATCCACGAGCAGTACTTC.

The sample holds a few counts of this clone. The rearrangement links TRBV28 to TRBJ2-7, with 15 nucleotides matching TRBD2. In germline, CDR1 is MDHEN, CDR2 SYDVKM. This CDR3 is 14 amino acids long. With 5 bases clipped from V and 5 bases from J, the junction kept 1 base outside the gene matches. CDR3 sequence: CASSGLAGGNEQYF. The CDR3 DNA follows: TGTGCCAGCAGTGGACTAGCGGGAGGGAACGAGCAGTACTTC.

CDR3 residues: CASSPGGMNTEAFF. DNA for the CDR3: TGTGCCAGCTCACCGGGGGGGATGAACACTGAAGCTTTCTTT. The rearrangement uses TRBV18 and TRBJ1-1; perhaps TRBD1 as D (5 bases). The V end was cut by 3 bases, the J end by 0 bases, with 8 bases between. This CDR3 region has 14 residues. CDR1 is KGHSH and CDR2 is LQKENI in the germline V gene. The whole variable domain, filled in from reference TRBV18 and TRBJ1-1, reads NAGVMQNPRHLVRRRGQEARLRCSPMKGHSHVYWYRQLPEEGLKFMVYLQKENIIDESGMPKERFSAEFPKEGPSILRIQQVVRGDSAAYFCASSPGGMNTEAFFGQGTRLTVV.

The chain carries TRBV11-2 and TRBJ2-6; 7 positions agree with TRBD2. Looked up from germline, CDR1 is SGHAT and CDR2 is FQNNGV. The CDR3 is 16 residues long. Trimming cost V 1 base and J 3 bases; bases outside gene matches: 3. CDR3 residues: CASSLAAGRGANVLTF. In DNA, the CDR3 is TGTGCCAGCAGCTTAGCAGCGGGGCGTGGGGCCAACGTCCTGACTTTC.

The chain joins TRBV20-1 to TRBJ1-2, with TRBD1 matching 7 bases. CDR3 length equals 11 residues. The junction had 5 bases not matched to a gene; V was cut back by 5 bases and J by 8 bases. The germline V gene encodes CDR1 DFQATT and CDR2 SNEGSKA (reference sequence). Written as DNA, the CDR3 is TGCAGTGCTCCTACAGGGGTAGGCTACACCTTC. This codes for CSAPTGVGYTF.

V usage is TRBV15 and J usage is TRBJ2-7; 7 positions match TRBD1. The trim removed 4 bases at V and 4 bases at J, leaving 7 bases unmatched. The CDR3 covers 14 residues. Germline CDR1 LNHNV, CDR2 YYDKDF (reference sequence). In DNA form, the CDR3 reads TGTGCCACCAGCACCAACAGGGGAGCTTACGAGCAGTACTTC. Amino acids: CATSTNRGAYEQYF.